The rows below give T cell receptor beta chains drawn from one sample of a study of human T cells and chemical hapten exposure. Using its own MiXCR run on the RACE reads, TCRdb lists one record per CDR3 protein. The data show 50,000 to 65,000 distinct CDR3 sequences, approximately 7% seen once. The sequences come from whole blood, collected in connection with sensitization to the hapten diphenylcyclopropenone (DPC). The receptors come from a woman aged 25 to 39 with alopecia areata. Some clones in this sample may be carry-over from other donors' samples. The CDR3 runs from the conserved cysteine through the conserved F or W. The D gene is left open where the match is weak. Only some rows state a clone size, as once, few, many or a class for expanded clones.

J	D	size	V	length	CDR3	DNA
TRBJ2-7	.	many	TRBV12-3/TRBV12-4	14	CASSFSGSSYEQYF	TGTGCCAGCAGTTTTAGTGGCAGCTCCTACGAGCAGTACTTC
TRBJ2-1	TRBD1	.	TRBV27	16	CASSLGAGTAYNEQFF	TGTGCCAGCAGTTTGGGGGCCGGGACAGCATACAATGAGCAGTTCTTC
TRBJ2-7	TRBD1	.	TRBV19	14	CASSITGGGNEQYF	TGTGCCAGTAGTATTACAGGGGGCGGGAACGAGCAGTACTTC
TRBJ2-1	TRBD2	few	TRBV29-1	17	CSVVILAGQSSYNEQFF	TGCAGCGTTGTGATACTAGCGGGACAGAGCTCCTACAATGAGCAGTTCTTC
TRBJ1-2	.	many	TRBV7-2	15	CASSLNRESAYGYTF	TGTGCCAGCAGCTTGAACAGGGAATCCGCCTATGGCTACACCTTC
TRBJ1-3	.	many	TRBV12-3/TRBV12-4	14	CASTLFYSGNTIYF	TGTGCCAGCACCCTGTTTTACTCTGGAAACACCATATATTTT
TRBJ2-1	.	many	TRBV7-2	12	CASSRKYNEQFF	TGTGCCAGCAGCCGCAAATACAATGAGCAGTTCTTC
TRBJ1-5	.	many	TRBV21-1	18	CASSAWDRGLYSNQPQHF	TGTGCCAGCAGCGCCTGGGACAGGGGTTTATATAGCAATCAGCCCCAGCATTTT
TRBJ1-6	TRBD1	many	TRBV27	13	CASRGQGGSPLHF	TGTGCCAGCAGGGGACAGGGGGGTTCACCCCTCCACTTT
TRBJ1-2	.	many	TRBV30	13	CAWSTPPNYGYTF	TGTGCCTGGAGTACCCCACCAAACTATGGCTACACCTTC
TRBJ1-2	.	few	TRBV15	15	CATSRVVGSHYGYTF	TGTGCCACCAGCAGAGTGGTTGGATCCCACTATGGCTACACCTTC
TRBJ2-5	.	few	TRBV27	13	CASRIGRGETQYF	TGTGCCAGCAGAATCGGCAGGGGTGAGACCCAGTACTTC
TRBJ2-7	.	many	TRBV20-1	11	CSATRIYEQYF	TGCAGTGCTACACGGATCTACGAGCAGTACTTC
TRBJ1-5	TRBD1	many	TRBV11-2	12	CASKAGGEPQHF	TGTGCCAGCAAAGCAGGGGGAGAGCCCCAGCATTTT
TRBJ2-5	.	.	TRBV9	16	CASSVGGGVYQETQYF	TGTGCCAGCAGCGTAGGGGGCGGGGTTTACCAAGAGACCCAGTACTTC
TRBJ2-3	.	many	TRBV4-1	16	CASSPRGTSLGDTQYF	TGCGCCAGCAGCCCCCGAGGCACTTCCCTAGGAGATACGCAGTATTTT
TRBJ2-1	TRBD1	.	TRBV11-3	14	CASSLNRGQNEQFF	TGTGCCAGCAGCTTAAACAGGGGGCAGAATGAGCAGTTCTTC
TRBJ2-6	.	many	TRBV12-3/TRBV12-4	16	CASSPPLGSGANVLTF	TGTGCCAGCAGTCCCCCCCTTGGGAGTGGGGCCAACGTCCTGACTTTC
TRBJ2-2	.	many	TRBV2	15	CATSGGEVYTGELFF	TGTGCCACCTCAGGCGGGGAAGTTTACACCGGGGAGCTGTTTTTT
TRBJ1-6	TRBD1	.	TRBV3-1	16	CASSHRSTGGNSPLHF	TGTGCCAGCAGCCACCGATCTACAGGGGGAAATTCACCCCTCCACTTT
TRBJ2-7	TRBD1	few	TRBV10-3	16	CAISGTGTGGGYEQYF	TGTGCCATCAGCGGGACCGGGACAGGGGGCGGGTACGAGCAGTACTTC
TRBJ1-2	TRBD1	many	TRBV7-8	14	CASSSRTGREGYTF	TGTGCCAGCAGCTCACGGACAGGGCGGGAGGGCTACACCTTC
TRBJ1-2	.	.	TRBV11-1	14	CASSPQVAVPNYTF	TGTGCCAGCAGCCCCCAGGTGGCCGTCCCCAATTACACCTTC
TRBJ1-5	.	few	TRBV4-1	14	CASSQPGFSQPQHF	TGCGCCAGCAGCCAACCCGGTTTTAGTCAGCCCCAGCATTTT
TRBJ2-7	.	many	TRBV5-6	13	CASSLDGPGEQYF	TGTGCCAGCAGCTTGGACGGTCCGGGTGAGCAGTACTTC
TRBJ1-1	.	.	TRBV5-1	13	CASRRQANTEAFF	TGCGCCAGCAGAAGGCAGGCAAACACTGAAGCTTTCTTT
TRBJ2-3	TRBD2	.	TRBV30	13	CASLAGIPDTQYF	TGTGCCTCCCTAGCGGGGATTCCAGATACGCAGTATTTT
TRBJ1-1	.	.	TRBV7-3	13	CASSLTGATEAFF	TGTGCCAGCAGCTTAACGGGGGCCACTGAAGCTTTCTTT
TRBJ1-6	.	many	TRBV6-6	14	CASSLGGRNSPLHF	TGTGCCAGCAGCCTTGGGGGCAGAAATTCACCCCTCCACTTT
TRBJ1-6	.	.	TRBV6-6	16	CASSYSIGQSNSPLHF	TGTGCCAGCAGTTACTCGATTGGGCAGAGTAATTCACCCCTCCACTTT
TRBJ2-2	.	many	TRBV19	15	CASSIGARGTGELFF	TGTGCCAGTAGTATCGGCGCTAGGGGCACCGGGGAGCTGTTTTTT
TRBJ1-2	TRBD1	.	TRBV9	15	CASSGGQGPTYGYTF	TGTGCCAGCAGCGGCGGACAGGGGCCAACCTATGGCTACACCTTC
TRBJ1-5	TRBD1	many	TRBV20-1	14	CSARDRARNQPQHF	TGCAGTGCTAGGGACAGGGCCCGCAATCAGCCCCAGCATTTT
TRBJ1-4	.	many	TRBV10-3	17	CAISESGPSATNEKLFF	TGTGCCATCAGTGAGTCTGGTCCCTCTGCAACTAATGAAAAACTGTTTTTT
TRBJ1-1	TRBD1	many	TRBV10-3	14	CAISEDREYTEAFF	TGTGCCATCAGTGAGGACAGGGAGTACACTGAAGCTTTCTTT
TRBJ2-7	.	many	TRBV2	12	CASNTGPSEQYF	TGTGCCAGCAATACAGGACCCTCCGAGCAGTACTTC
TRBJ1-6	TRBD1	many	TRBV20-1	14	CSAMGQGMDSPLHF	TGCAGTGCTATGGGACAGGGGATGGATTCACCCCTCCACTTT
TRBJ1-2	.	many	TRBV3-1	14	CASSYGTGGYGYTF	TGTGCCAGCAGCTACGGAACAGGAGGATATGGCTACACCTTC
TRBJ1-5	.	.	TRBV4-1	17	CASSQDSSGVRNQPQHF	TGCGCCAGCAGCCAAGATTCGTCAGGAGTTCGGAATCAGCCCCAGCATTTT
TRBJ2-4	.	few	TRBV30	15	CAWSWARVPLDIQYF	TGTGCCTGGAGTTGGGCTCGGGTCCCTCTGGACATTCAGTACTTC
TRBJ2-7	.	few	TRBV30	13	CAWWDTRSYEQYF	TGTGCCTGGTGGGACACTCGCTCCTACGAGCAGTACTTC
TRBJ2-2	.	many	TRBV9	14	CASSVDLNTGELFF	TGTGCCAGCAGCGTAGACCTGAACACCGGGGAGCTGTTTTTT
TRBJ2-3	TRBD2	few	TRBV20-1	11	CSRGGRDTQYF	TGCAGCCGGGGGGGCAGAGATACGCAGTATTTT
TRBJ2-1	.	many	TRBV2	14	CASSERRIAHEQFF	TGTGCCAGCAGTGAAAGGAGGATTGCCCATGAGCAGTTCTTC
TRBJ2-1	TRBD2	few	TRBV19	16	CASSILGGGKGHEQFF	TGTGCCAGTAGTATTTTAGGCGGGGGTAAAGGGCATGAGCAGTTCTTC
TRBJ2-5	.	few	TRBV11-2	11	CASSFLETQYF	TGTGCCAGCAGCTTTCTCGAGACCCAGTACTTC
TRBJ2-7	.	many	TRBV10-3	12	CAISEQGTRVFF	TGTGCCATCAGCGAGCAGGGGACAAGAGTGTTCTTC
TRBJ1-1	.	many	TRBV29-1	15	CSVDGFGRVNTEAFF	TGCAGCGTTGATGGGTTCGGGCGAGTGAACACTGAAGCTTTCTTT
TRBJ2-6	.	few	TRBV5-5	18	CASSHARGQGSGANVLTF	TGTGCCAGCAGCCACGCGCGGGGGCAGGGCTCTGGGGCCAACGTCCTGACTTTC
TRBJ2-2	.	.	TRBV5-1	15	CASSLTPGTTGELFF	TGCGCCAGCAGCTTGACCCCCGGGACCACCGGGGAGCTGTTTTTT
TRBJ1-2	.	many	TRBV20-1	13	CSATKQGDYGYTF	TGCAGTGCTACAAAACAGGGAGACTATGGCTACACCTTC
TRBJ1-1	.	many	TRBV20-1	14	CSARDPQGRTEAFF	TGCAGTGCTAGAGATCCCCAGGGCAGGACTGAAGCTTTCTTT
TRBJ2-3	TRBD1	many	TRBV12-3/TRBV12-4	14	CAIRDRGNLDTQYF	TGTGCCATCAGGGACAGGGGAAATTTGGATACGCAGTATTTT
TRBJ2-1	.	many	TRBV12-3/TRBV12-4	16	CASSFRGAVSYNEQFF	TGTGCCAGCAGTTTCAGGGGAGCCGTCTCCTACAATGAGCAGTTCTTC
TRBJ1-1	.	.	TRBV18	13	CASSPMRATEAFF	TGTGCCAGCTCACCAATGAGGGCTACTGAAGCTTTCTTT